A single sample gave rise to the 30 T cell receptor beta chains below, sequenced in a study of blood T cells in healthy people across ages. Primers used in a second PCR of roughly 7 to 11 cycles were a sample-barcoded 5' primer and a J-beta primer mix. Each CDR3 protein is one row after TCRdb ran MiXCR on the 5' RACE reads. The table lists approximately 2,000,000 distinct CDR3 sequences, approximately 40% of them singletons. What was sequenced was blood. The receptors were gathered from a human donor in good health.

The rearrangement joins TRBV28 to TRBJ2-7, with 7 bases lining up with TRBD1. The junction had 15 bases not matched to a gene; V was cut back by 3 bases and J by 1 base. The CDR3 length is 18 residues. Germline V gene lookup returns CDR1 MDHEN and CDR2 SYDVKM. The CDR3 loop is CASSLVVAGTEYSYEQYF. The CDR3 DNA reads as TGTGCCAGCAGTTTGGTAGTCGCCGGGACAGAATATTCCTACGAGCAGTACTTC.

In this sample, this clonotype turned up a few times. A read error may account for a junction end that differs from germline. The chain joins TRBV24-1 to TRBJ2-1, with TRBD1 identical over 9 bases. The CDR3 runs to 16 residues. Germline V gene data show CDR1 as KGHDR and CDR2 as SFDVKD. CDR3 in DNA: TGTGCCGCCAGTGACAGGGACAGGGATGGTCGAGAGACCCAGTTCTTC. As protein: CAASDRDRDGRETQFF.

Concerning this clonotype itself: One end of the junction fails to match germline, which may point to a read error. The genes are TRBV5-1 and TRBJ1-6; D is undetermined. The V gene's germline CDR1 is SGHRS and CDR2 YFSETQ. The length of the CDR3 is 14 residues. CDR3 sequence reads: CASSFSRDNSPLHF. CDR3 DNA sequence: TGCGCCAGCAGCTTTTCCAGAGATAACTCACCCCTCCACTTT.

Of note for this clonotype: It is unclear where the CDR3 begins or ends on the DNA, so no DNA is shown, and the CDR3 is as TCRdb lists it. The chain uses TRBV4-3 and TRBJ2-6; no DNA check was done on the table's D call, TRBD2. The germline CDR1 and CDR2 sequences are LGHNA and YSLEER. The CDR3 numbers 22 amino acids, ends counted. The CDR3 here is CASSPHHGGGYTFGSGTNVLTF.

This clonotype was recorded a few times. The CDR3 DNA reads TGCAGCGTTGGAGAACGGGAAAAACTGTTTTTT. The encoded protein is CSVGEREKLFF. The chain is built from TRBV29-1 and TRBJ1-4; D not resolved. Germline assignment: CDR1 SQVTM and CDR2 ANQGSEA. The CDR3 runs to 11 residues. V was cut by 4 bases and J by 8 bases, with 8 bases left in between.

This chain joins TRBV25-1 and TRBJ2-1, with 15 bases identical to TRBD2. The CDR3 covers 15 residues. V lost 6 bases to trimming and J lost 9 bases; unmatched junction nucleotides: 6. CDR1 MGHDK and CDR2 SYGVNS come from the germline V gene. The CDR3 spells CASSPGLAGGSEQFF. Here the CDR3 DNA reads TGTGCCAGCAGCCCGGGACTAGCGGGGGGTAGTGAGCAGTTCTTC.

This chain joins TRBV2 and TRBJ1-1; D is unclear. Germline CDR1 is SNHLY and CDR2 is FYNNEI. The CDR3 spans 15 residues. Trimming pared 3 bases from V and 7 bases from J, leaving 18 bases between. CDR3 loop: CASSEPGSIRDEAFF. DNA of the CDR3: TGTGCCAGCAGTGAGCCGGGGTCCATAAGGGATGAAGCTTTCTTT.

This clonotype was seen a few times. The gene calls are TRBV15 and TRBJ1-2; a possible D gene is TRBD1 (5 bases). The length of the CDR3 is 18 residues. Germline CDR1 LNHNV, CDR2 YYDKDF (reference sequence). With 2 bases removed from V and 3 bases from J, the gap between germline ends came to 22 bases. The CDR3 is CATSRPASGMNHHYGYTF. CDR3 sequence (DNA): TGTGCCACCAGCAGACCCGCGTCAGGGATGAACCACCACTATGGCTACACCTTC. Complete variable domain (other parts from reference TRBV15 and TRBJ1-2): DAMVIQNPRYQVTQFGKPVTLSCSQTLNHNVMYWYQQKSSQAPKLLFHYYDKDFNNEADTPDNFQSRRPNTSFCFLDIRSPGLGDTAMYLCATSRPASGMNHHYGYTFGSGTRLTVV.

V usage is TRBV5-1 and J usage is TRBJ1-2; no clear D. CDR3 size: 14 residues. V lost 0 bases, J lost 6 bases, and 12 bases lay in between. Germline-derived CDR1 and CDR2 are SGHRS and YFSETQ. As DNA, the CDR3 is TGCGCCAGCAGCTTGGAAGGGTGGACTCATGGCTACACCTTC. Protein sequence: CASSLEGWTHGYTF. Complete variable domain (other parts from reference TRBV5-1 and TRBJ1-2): KAGVTQTPRYLIKTRGQQVTLSCSPISGHRSVSWYQQTPGQGLQFLFEYFSETQRNKGNFPGRFSGRQFSNSRSEMNVSTLELGDSALYLCASSLEGWTHGYTFGSGTRLTVV.

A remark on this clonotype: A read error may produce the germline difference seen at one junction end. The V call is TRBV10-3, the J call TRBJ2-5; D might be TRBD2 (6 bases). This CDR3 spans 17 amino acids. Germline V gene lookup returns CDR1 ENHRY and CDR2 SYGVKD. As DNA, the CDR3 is TGTGCCATCAGTGAGTTACCAGGAGGGGCAATACAAGAGGCCCAGTACTTC. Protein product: CAISELPGGAIQEAQYF.

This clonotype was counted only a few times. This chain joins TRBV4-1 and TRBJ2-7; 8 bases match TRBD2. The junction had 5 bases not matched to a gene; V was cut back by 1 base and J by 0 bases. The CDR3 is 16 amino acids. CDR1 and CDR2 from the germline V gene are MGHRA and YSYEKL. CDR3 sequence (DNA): TGCGCCAGCAGCCAAGGATGGCGGGGGGCCTCCTACGAGCAGTACTTC. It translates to CASSQGWRGASYEQYF.

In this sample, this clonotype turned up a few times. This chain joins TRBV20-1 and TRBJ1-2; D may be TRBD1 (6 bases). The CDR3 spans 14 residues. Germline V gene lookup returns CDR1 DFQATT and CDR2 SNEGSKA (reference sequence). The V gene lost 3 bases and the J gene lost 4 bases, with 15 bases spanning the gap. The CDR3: CSASCSGGAYGYTF. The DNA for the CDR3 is TGCAGTGCTAGTTGTAGTGGGGGGGCCTATGGCTACACCTTC.

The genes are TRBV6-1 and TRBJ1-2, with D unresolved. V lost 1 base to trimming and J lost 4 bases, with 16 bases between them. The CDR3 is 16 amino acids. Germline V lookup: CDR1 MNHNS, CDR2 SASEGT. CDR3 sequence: CASSEVTQPSFYGYTF. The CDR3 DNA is TGTGCCAGCAGTGAAGTTACACAGCCGAGTTTCTATGGCTACACCTTC.

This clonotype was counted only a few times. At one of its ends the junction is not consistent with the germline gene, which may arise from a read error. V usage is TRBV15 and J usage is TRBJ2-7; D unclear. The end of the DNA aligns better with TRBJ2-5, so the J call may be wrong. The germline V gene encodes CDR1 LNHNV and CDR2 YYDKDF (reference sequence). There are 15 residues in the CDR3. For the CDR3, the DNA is TGTGCCACCAGCAGAGATCTCGGTCCCCAAGGGACCCAGTACTTC. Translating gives CATSRDLGPQGTQYF.

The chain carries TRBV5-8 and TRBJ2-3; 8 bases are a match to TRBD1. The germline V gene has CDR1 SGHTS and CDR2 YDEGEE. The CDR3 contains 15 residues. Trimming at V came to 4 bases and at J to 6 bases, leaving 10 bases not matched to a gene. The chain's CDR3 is CASSRTGGLWDTQYF. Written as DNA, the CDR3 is TGTGCCAGCAGCCGTACAGGGGGATTATGGGATACGCAGTATTTT.

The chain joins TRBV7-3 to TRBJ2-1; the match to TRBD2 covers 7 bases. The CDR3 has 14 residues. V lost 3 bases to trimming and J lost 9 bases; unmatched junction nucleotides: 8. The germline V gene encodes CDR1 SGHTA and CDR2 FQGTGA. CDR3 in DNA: TGTGCCAGCAGCTTTACCGGGGGGTCGGGTGAGCAGTTCTTC. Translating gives CASSFTGGSGEQFF.

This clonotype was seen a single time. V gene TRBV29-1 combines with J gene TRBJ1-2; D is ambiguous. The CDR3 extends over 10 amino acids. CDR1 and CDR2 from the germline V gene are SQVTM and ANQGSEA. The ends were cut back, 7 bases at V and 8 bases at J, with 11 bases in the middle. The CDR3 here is CSAGLGGYTF. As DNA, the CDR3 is TGCAGCGCCGGTCTGGGGGGCTACACCTTC.

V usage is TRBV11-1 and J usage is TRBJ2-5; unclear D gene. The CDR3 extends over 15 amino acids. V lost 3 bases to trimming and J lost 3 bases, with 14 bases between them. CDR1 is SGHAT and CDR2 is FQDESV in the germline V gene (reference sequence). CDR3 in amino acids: CASSFSSWTEETQYF. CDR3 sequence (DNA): TGTGCCAGCAGCTTTTCGTCGTGGACCGAAGAGACCCAGTACTTC.

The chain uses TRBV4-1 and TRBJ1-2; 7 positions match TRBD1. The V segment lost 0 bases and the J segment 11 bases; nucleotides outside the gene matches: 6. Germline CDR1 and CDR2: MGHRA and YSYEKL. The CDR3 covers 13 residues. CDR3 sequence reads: CASSQDMGQRYTF. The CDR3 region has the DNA TGCGCCAGCAGCCAAGATATGGGACAGAGGTACACCTTC.

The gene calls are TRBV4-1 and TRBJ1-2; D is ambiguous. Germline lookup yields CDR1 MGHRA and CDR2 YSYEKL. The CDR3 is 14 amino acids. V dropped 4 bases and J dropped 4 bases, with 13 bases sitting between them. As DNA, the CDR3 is TGCGCCAGCAGCCCTATAGGCGGGAGCTATGGCTACACCTTC. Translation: CASSPIGGSYGYTF.

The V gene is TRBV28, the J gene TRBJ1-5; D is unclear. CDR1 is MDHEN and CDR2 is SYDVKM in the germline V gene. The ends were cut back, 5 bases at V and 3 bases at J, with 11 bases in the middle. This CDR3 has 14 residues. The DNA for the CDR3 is TGTGCCAGCAGTCCATACCTCAACAATCAGCCCCAGCATTTT. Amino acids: CASSPYLNNQPQHF.

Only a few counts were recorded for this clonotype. CDR3 in amino acids: CSATRDRVDIQYF. In DNA form, the CDR3 reads TGCAGTGCTACCCGGGACAGGGTCGACATTCAGTACTTC. The chain carries TRBV20-1 and TRBJ2-4; 9 bases are shared with TRBD1. The J segment lost 8 bases and the V segment lost 4 bases, leaving 6 bases of the junction unmatched. The CDR3 totals 13 residues. The germline CDR1 and CDR2 sequences are DFQATT and SNEGSKA (reference sequence).

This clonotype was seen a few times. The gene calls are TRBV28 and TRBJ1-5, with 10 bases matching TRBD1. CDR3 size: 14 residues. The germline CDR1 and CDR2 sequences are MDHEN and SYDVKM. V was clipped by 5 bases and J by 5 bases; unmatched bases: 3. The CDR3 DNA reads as TGTGCCAGCAGTATTGGACAGGGGGATCAGCCCCAGCATTTT. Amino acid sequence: CASSIGQGDQPQHF.

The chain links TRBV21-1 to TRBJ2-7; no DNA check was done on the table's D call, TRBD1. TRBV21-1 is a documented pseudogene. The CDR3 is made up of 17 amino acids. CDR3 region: CASPSLNLQGEGYEQYF. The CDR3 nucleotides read TGTGCCAGCCCAAGCCTCAATCTACAGGGGGAAGGCTACGAGCAGTACTTC.

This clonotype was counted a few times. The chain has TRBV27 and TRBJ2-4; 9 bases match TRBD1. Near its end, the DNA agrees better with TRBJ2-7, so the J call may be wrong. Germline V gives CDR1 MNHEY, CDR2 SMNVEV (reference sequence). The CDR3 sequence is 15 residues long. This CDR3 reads CASSLAGTGNHEQYF. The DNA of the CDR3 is TGTGCCAGCAGTTTGGCAGGGACAGGGAACCACGAGCAGTACTTC.

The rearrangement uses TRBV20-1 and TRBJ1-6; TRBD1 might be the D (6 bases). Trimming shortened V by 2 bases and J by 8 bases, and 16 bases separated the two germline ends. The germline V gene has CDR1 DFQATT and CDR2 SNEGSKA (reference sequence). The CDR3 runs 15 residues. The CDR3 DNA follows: TGCAGTGCTAGACAGGGACACAATCCAGATTCACCCCTCCACTTT. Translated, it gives CSARQGHNPDSPLHF.

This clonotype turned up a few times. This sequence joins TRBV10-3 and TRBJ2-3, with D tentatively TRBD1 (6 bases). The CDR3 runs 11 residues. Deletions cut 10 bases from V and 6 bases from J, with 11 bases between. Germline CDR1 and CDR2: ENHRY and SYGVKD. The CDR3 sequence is CATNGQDTQYF. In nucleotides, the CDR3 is TGTGCCACGAACGGACAGGATACGCAGTATTTT.

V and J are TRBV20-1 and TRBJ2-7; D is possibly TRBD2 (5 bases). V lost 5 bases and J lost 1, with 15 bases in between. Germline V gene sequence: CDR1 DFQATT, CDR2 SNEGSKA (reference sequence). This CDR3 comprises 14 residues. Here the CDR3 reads CSAHGSGESYEQYF. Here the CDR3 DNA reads TGCAGTGCTCATGGTTCCGGGGAATCCTACGAGCAGTACTTC.

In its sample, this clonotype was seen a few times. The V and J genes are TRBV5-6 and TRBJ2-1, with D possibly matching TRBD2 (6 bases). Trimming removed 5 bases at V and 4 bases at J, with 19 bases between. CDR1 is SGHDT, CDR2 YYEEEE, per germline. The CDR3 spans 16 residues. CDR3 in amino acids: CASSPMVRGPYNEQFF. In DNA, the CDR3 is TGTGCCAGCAGTCCGATGGTGCGGGGCCCGTACAATGAGCAGTTCTTC. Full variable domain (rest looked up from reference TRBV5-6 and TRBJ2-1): DAGVTQSPTHLIKTRGQQVTLRCSPKSGHDTVSWYQQALGQGPQFIFQYYEEEERQRGNFPDRFSGHQFPNYSSELNVNALLLGDSALYLCASSPMVRGPYNEQFFGPGTRLTVL.

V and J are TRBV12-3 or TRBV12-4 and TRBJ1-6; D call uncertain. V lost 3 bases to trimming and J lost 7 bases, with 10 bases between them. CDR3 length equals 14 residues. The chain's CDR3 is CASSFIGSNSPLHF. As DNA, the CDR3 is TGTGCCAGCAGTTTTATAGGTTCCAATTCACCCCTCCACTTT.